Sequencing of this T cell receptor beta chain was carried out in a study of T cells in Graves' hyperthyroidism and ophthalmopathy. The CDR3 regions of TCR beta were amplified from RNA transcripts. HTBI primers were employed in a first-round RT-PCR of the TCR CDR3. TCRdb re-called the multiplex PCR reads through MiXCR, storing one row per CDR3 protein. The table records more than 55,000 distinct CDR3 sequences, roughly 58% of them present only once. General study findings and limits: Most thyroid clonotypes that were expanded above 0.001 also turned up in blood.

Many counts were recorded for this clonotype. Its antigen is undetermined. The CDR3 sequence is 17 residues long. Trimming removed 1 base at V and 0 bases at J, with 14 bases between. From germline, CDR1 is SGHDT and CDR2 YYEEEE. The rearrangement joins TRBV5-6 to TRBJ2-4; TRBD1 might be the D (6 bases). The sequence was obtained from a woman aged 60-70 years with Graves' ophthalmopathy. Specimen: blood. DNA of the CDR3: TGTGCCAGCAGCTTGCAGTACAGGGAACTAGCCAAAAACATTCAGTACTTC. Translated: CASSLQYRELAKNIQYF.